These T cell receptor beta chains were read from a single sample in a study of Graves' ophthalmopathy and Graves' hyperthyroidism. TCRdb re-analysed the multiplex PCR reads in MiXCR, keeping a single row per CDR3 protein. The profile shows more than 1,000,000 distinct CDR3 sequences, about 40% of them singletons. Sequencing was performed on peripheral blood or thyroid tissue (not recorded which). These receptors were taken from an adult man with Graves' hyperthyroidism. Each CDR3 is given with its conserved first and last residue. Clone sizes are given selectively: once, few, many, or a class where the clone is expanded.

v_call: TRBV7-9
cdr3_length: 15
clone_size: .
j_call: TRBJ2-7
cdr3_aa: CASSQDQGNSYEQYF

v_call: TRBV7-4
cdr3_length: 13
clone_size: .
j_call: TRBJ1-5
cdr3_aa: CASSLEGQGNQHF

v_call: TRBV5-1
cdr3_length: 16
clone_size: few
j_call: TRBJ2-7
cdr3_aa: CASSPKMDGASYEQYF

v_call: TRBV5-5
cdr3_length: 16
clone_size: .
j_call: TRBJ1-6
cdr3_aa: CASSLAAWRNNSPLHF

v_call: TRBV29-1
cdr3_length: 12
clone_size: .
j_call: TRBJ1-1
cdr3_aa: CSGQSQITEAFF

v_call: TRBV2
cdr3_length: 13
clone_size: .
j_call: TRBJ1-2
cdr3_aa: CASSDTGLDGYTF

v_call: TRBV5-1
cdr3_length: 15
clone_size: few
j_call: TRBJ2-2
cdr3_aa: CASSFGQGSTGELFF

v_call: TRBV12-3/TRBV12-4
cdr3_length: 16
clone_size: many
j_call: TRBJ2-5
cdr3_aa: CASSLGDRVFQETQYF

v_call: TRBV20-1
cdr3_length: 18
clone_size: once
j_call: TRBJ2-2
cdr3_aa: CSASGAGPGTGNTGELFF

v_call: TRBV5-6
cdr3_length: 14
clone_size: few
j_call: TRBJ1-2
cdr3_aa: CASSLEGKNYGYTF

v_call: TRBV5-1
cdr3_length: 14
clone_size: .
j_call: TRBJ1-2
cdr3_aa: CASSLEGRAGGYTF

v_call: TRBV20-1
cdr3_length: 14
clone_size: .
j_call: TRBJ2-5
cdr3_aa: CSAPTSTRGETQYF

v_call: TRBV10-3
cdr3_length: 14
clone_size: many
j_call: TRBJ2-7
cdr3_aa: CAIGEGGSSYEQYF

v_call: TRBV20-1
cdr3_length: 18
clone_size: .
j_call: TRBJ2-7
cdr3_aa: CSARGTGLFTESSYEQYF

v_call: TRBV7-9
cdr3_length: 18
clone_size: .
j_call: TRBJ2-2
cdr3_aa: CASSLGQGGMSGTGELFF

v_call: TRBV5-4
cdr3_length: 18
clone_size: .
j_call: TRBJ1-1
cdr3_aa: CASSLWGSWGRVNTEAFF

v_call: TRBV20-1
cdr3_length: 15
clone_size: few
j_call: TRBJ2-7
cdr3_aa: CSARPLAGGSYEQYF

v_call: TRBV10-3
cdr3_length: 10
clone_size: .
j_call: TRBJ1-5
cdr3_aa: CATRTGRGHF

v_call: TRBV15
cdr3_length: 15
clone_size: .
j_call: TRBJ1-4
cdr3_aa: CATSSGRAGGEKLFF

v_call: TRBV12-3/TRBV12-4
cdr3_length: 16
clone_size: few
j_call: TRBJ2-7
cdr3_aa: CASTPTPSSEAYEQYF

v_call: TRBV9
cdr3_length: 14
clone_size: .
j_call: TRBJ2-5
cdr3_aa: CASSVVTDSETQYF

v_call: TRBV10-2
cdr3_length: 13
clone_size: .
j_call: TRBJ2-6
cdr3_aa: CASFKAGANVLTF

v_call: TRBV20-1
cdr3_length: 15
clone_size: .
j_call: TRBJ1-1
cdr3_aa: CSAPSRGRLNTEAFF

v_call: TRBV19
cdr3_length: 12
clone_size: many
j_call: TRBJ1-1
cdr3_aa: CASRHGWSEAFF

v_call: TRBV7-8
cdr3_length: 17
clone_size: many
j_call: TRBJ2-7
cdr3_aa: CASSSTSGRRSSYEQYF

v_call: TRBV29-1
cdr3_length: 14
clone_size: .
j_call: TRBJ2-5
cdr3_aa: CSVEDRTRQETQYF

v_call: TRBV10-3
cdr3_length: 13
clone_size: many
j_call: TRBJ1-1
cdr3_aa: CAISDPMNTEAFF

v_call: TRBV20-1
cdr3_length: 14
clone_size: once
j_call: TRBJ2-3
cdr3_aa: CSTRTSGEVDTQYF

v_call: TRBV20-1
cdr3_length: 14
clone_size: many
j_call: TRBJ1-4
cdr3_aa: CSARVGGGFEKLFF

v_call: TRBV20-1
cdr3_length: 13
clone_size: .
j_call: TRBJ2-7
cdr3_aa: CSARTSVKGEQYF

v_call: TRBV11-2
cdr3_length: 15
clone_size: few
j_call: TRBJ1-2
cdr3_aa: CASSLDGTTLFGYTF

v_call: TRBV19
cdr3_length: 15
clone_size: .
j_call: TRBJ2-7
cdr3_aa: CASSRALAALYEQYF

v_call: TRBV9
cdr3_length: 14
clone_size: many
j_call: TRBJ1-2
cdr3_aa: CASSGSGANYGYTF

v_call: TRBV5-1
cdr3_length: 15
clone_size: many
j_call: TRBJ2-6
cdr3_aa: CATGEGYSGANVLTF

v_call: TRBV7-2
cdr3_length: 15
clone_size: .
j_call: TRBJ1-5
cdr3_aa: CASSFSWTTKETQHF

v_call: TRBV7-2
cdr3_length: 18
clone_size: many
j_call: TRBJ1-1
cdr3_aa: CASSLATPGQGVNTEAFF

v_call: TRBV5-8
cdr3_length: 13
clone_size: .
j_call: TRBJ2-7
cdr3_aa: CASSSTGEYEQYF

v_call: TRBV6-6
cdr3_length: 14
clone_size: few
j_call: TRBJ2-7
cdr3_aa: CASTRQEISYEQYF

v_call: TRBV6-5
cdr3_length: 14
clone_size: .
j_call: TRBJ2-6
cdr3_aa: CATSWLSGANVLTF

v_call: TRBV7-2
cdr3_length: 12
clone_size: .
j_call: TRBJ2-7
cdr3_aa: CASSSKGAEQYF

v_call: TRBV7-8
cdr3_length: 15
clone_size: many
j_call: TRBJ2-7
cdr3_aa: CASSVGTTFPYEQYF

v_call: TRBV7-6
cdr3_length: 15
clone_size: few
j_call: TRBJ1-5
cdr3_aa: CASSSRRQGGQPQHF

v_call: TRBV10-2
cdr3_length: 13
clone_size: .
j_call: TRBJ1-5
cdr3_aa: CASSEDRDSPQHF

v_call: TRBV25-1
cdr3_length: 16
clone_size: .
j_call: TRBJ1-1
cdr3_aa: CASSDGRGGINTEAFF

v_call: TRBV2
cdr3_length: 12
clone_size: many
j_call: TRBJ1-5
cdr3_aa: CASSGTDQPQHF

v_call: TRBV7-2
cdr3_length: 8
clone_size: .
j_call: TRBJ1-2
cdr3_aa: CASSPPGF

v_call: TRBV7-2
cdr3_length: 15
clone_size: many
j_call: TRBJ2-7
cdr3_aa: CASSFTGGGSYEQYF

v_call: TRBV2
cdr3_length: 15
clone_size: many
j_call: TRBJ2-7
cdr3_aa: CASSEVQQTSYEQYF

v_call: TRBV7-2
cdr3_length: 14
clone_size: many
j_call: TRBJ1-1
cdr3_aa: CASSFGQKNTEAFF

v_call: TRBV12-3/TRBV12-4
cdr3_length: 12
clone_size: many
j_call: TRBJ1-5
cdr3_aa: CASSFMGQPQHF

v_call: TRBV7-2
cdr3_length: 14
clone_size: .
j_call: TRBJ1-5
cdr3_aa: CASSLATAGQPQHF

v_call: TRBV25-1
cdr3_length: 15
clone_size: .
j_call: TRBJ1-1
cdr3_aa: CASERTGVMNTEAFF

v_call: TRBV7-2
cdr3_length: 15
clone_size: .
j_call: TRBJ2-2
cdr3_aa: CASSPDRKDTGELFF

v_call: TRBV12-3/TRBV12-4
cdr3_length: 14
clone_size: many
j_call: TRBJ1-4
cdr3_aa: CASGNKPTNEKLFF

v_call: TRBV29-1
cdr3_length: 16
clone_size: .
j_call: TRBJ2-7
cdr3_aa: CSVFTSFTTAPYEQYF